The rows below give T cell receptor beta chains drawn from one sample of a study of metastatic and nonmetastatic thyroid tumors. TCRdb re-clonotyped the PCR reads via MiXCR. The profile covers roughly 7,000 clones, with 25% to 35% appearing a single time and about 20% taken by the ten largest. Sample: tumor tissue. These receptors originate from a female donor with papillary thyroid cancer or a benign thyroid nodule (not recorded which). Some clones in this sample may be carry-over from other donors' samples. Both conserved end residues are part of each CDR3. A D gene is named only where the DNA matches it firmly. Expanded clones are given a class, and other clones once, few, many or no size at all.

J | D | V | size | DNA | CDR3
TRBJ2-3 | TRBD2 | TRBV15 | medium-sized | TGTGCCACCAGCAGTTACGGGACTAGCGGCACAGATACGCAGTATTTT | CATSSYGTSGTDTQYF
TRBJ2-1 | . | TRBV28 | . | TGTGCCTCCGCACAGTTATCCTACAATGAGCAGTTCTTC | CASAQLSYNEQFF
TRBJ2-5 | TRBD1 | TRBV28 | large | TGTGCCAGCAGTTTTGAACAGGGGGCGGGGGAGACCCAGTACTTC | CASSFEQGAGETQYF
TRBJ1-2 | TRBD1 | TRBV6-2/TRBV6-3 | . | TGTGCCAGCAGACGGGACAGGTTGGGTGGCTACACCTTC | CASRRDRLGGYTF
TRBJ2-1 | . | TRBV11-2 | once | TGTGCCAGCAGCTTACGTCTCAATGAGCAGTTCTTC | CASSLRLNEQFF
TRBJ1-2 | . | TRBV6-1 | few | TGTGCCAGCAGAGACACATACTATAACTATGGCTACACCTTC | CASRDTYYNYGYTF
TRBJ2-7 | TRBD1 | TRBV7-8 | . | TGTGCCAGCAGCTCCGGGACAGGGGCTATTGTGAGATCCTACGAGCAGTACTTC | CASSSGTGAIVRSYEQYF
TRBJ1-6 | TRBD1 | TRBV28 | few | TGTGCCAGCAGCTCCCTACAGGGGACTAAAAATTCACCCCTCCACTTT | CASSSLQGTKNSPLHF
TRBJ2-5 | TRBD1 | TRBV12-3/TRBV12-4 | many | TGTGCCAGCAGTTCCCGGGACAGGGAATCGGAGCCCCAGTACTTC | CASSSRDRESEPQYF
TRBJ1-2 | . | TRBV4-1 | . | TGCGCCAGCAGCCAATGGGTTGTCCAGACCCACTATGGCTACACCTTC | CASSQWVVQTHYGYTF
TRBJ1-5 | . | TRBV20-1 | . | TGCAGTGCTAGAAACCCGGAGGGCAATCAGCCCCAGCATTTT | CSARNPEGNQPQHF
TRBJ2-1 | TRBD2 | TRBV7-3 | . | TGTGCCAGCAGCATACTAGCGGGACTTTACAATGAGCAGTTCTTC | CASSILAGLYNEQFF
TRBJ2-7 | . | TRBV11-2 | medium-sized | TGTGCCAGCAGCTTTGGGCCGGGCGTTTACGAGCAGTACTTC | CASSFGPGVYEQYF
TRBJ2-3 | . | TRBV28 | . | TGTGCCAGCAGTTTTGTCCCAGTCACAGATACGCAGTATTTT | CASSFVPVTDTQYF
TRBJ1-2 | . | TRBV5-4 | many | TGTGCCAGCAGAGTGGACAATAACTATGGCTACACCTTC | CASRVDNNYGYTF
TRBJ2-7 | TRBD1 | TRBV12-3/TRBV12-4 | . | TGTGCCAGCAGTTCCTCCCCGGGACAGCTCGCCTACGAGCAGTACTTC | CASSSSPGQLAYEQYF
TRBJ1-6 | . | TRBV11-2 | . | TGTGCCAGCAGCTTATGGGATTCACCCCTCCACTTT | CASSLWDSPLHF
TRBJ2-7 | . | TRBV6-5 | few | TGTGCCAGCAGTTACTCGCTATACAGGTTTGCCTACGAGCAGTACTTC | CASSYSLYRFAYEQYF
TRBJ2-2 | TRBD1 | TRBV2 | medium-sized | TGTGCCAGCAGAAGACCGGGACAGGGGAAGACCGGGGAGCTGTTTTTT | CASRRPGQGKTGELFF
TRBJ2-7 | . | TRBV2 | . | TGTGCCAGCAGTGAATCTGGCGGGATTTACGAGCAGTACTTC | CASSESGGIYEQYF
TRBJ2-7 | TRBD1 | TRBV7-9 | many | TGTGCCAGCAGCGAGGACAGGGCCCCTACCTACGAGCAGTACTTC | CASSEDRAPTYEQYF
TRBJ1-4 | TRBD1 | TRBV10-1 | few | TGCACCAGCAGTGAGTCGTCCGGACAGGCAGGAAAACTGTTTTTT | CTSSESSGQAGKLFF
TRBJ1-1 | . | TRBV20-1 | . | TGCAGTGCCAGAGCACGCAACACTGAAGCTTTCTTT | CSARARNTEAFF
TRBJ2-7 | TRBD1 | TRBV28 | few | TGTGCCAGCTCCGACAGGGTAGAAGACGAGCAGTACTTC | CASSDRVEDEQYF
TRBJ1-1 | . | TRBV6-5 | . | TGTGCCAGCAGTTACTCGAGAGGGGACACTGAAGCTTTCTTT | CASSYSRGDTEAFF
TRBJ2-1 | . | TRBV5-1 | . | TGCGCCAGCAGCCCCTACTCCGACACAAATGAGCAGTTCTTC | CASSPYSDTNEQFF
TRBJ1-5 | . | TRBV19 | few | TGTGCCAGTAGTATGCTCAACAATCAGCCCCAGCATTTT | CASSMLNNQPQHF
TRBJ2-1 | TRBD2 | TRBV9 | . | TGTGCCAGCAGCGTAGCACCAACAACAGCGGGGGGCTTCAATGAGCAGTTCTTC | CASSVAPTTAGGFNEQFF
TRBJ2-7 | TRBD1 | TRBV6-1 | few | TGTGCCAGCGTAAGGGTCTCGGGACAGGGCCTCTACGAGCGGTACTTC | CASVRVSGQGLYERYF
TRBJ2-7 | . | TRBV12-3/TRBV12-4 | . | TGTGCCAGCAGTTTAGGACAGACCTACGAGCAGTACTTC | CASSLGQTYEQYF
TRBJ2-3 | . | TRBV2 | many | TGTGCCAGCAGTTTGCGGGGCGGGGTGGGTACAGATACGCAGTATTTT | CASSLRGGVGTDTQYF
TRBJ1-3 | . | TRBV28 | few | TGTGCCAACAGTTTAAATCGGGGGAACACCATATATTTT | CANSLNRGNTIYF
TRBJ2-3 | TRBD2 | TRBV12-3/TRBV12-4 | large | TGTGCCAGCAGACGACTAGCGGGGGGACCAGATACGCAGTATTTT | CASRRLAGGPDTQYF
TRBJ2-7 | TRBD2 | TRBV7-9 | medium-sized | TGTGCCAGCAGCTTAGCGGGGGGGTCCACCTACGAGCAGTACTTC | CASSLAGGSTYEQYF
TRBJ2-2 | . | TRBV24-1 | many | TGTGCCACCAGTGACCCAGTTACGAACACCGGGGAGCTGTTTTTT | CATSDPVTNTGELFF
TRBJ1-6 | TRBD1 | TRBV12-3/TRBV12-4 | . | TGTGCCAGCAGTCGACGGGACAGGAATTCACCCCTCCACTTT | CASSRRDRNSPLHF
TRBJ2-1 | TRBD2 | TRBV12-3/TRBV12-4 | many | TGTGCCAGCAGTTTTGGTAGCGGGGTCTACAATGAGCAGTTCTTC | CASSFGSGVYNEQFF
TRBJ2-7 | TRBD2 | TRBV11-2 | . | TGTGCCAGCAGCTTAGATCCCCCTAGCGGGAGTGCGTACGAGCAGTACTTC | CASSLDPPSGSAYEQYF
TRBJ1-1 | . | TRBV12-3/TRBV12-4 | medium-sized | TGTGCCAGCAGTCCTCAACAGAACACTGAAGCTTTCTTT | CASSPQQNTEAFF
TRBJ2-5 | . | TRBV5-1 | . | TGCGCCAGCAGCTTGGTCCAGGGCAGGTGGGAACAGGAGACCCATTACTTC | CASSLVQGRWEQETHYF